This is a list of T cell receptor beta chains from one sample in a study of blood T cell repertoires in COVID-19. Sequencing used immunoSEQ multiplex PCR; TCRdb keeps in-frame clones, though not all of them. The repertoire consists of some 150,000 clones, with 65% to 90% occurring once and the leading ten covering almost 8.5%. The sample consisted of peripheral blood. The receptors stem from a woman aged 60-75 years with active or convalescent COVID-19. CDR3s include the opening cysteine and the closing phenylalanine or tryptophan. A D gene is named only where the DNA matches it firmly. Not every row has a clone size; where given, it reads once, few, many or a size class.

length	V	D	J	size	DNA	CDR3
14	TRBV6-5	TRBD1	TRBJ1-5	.	TGTGCCACCCTCAACAGGGGTGAAAATCAGCCCCAGCATTTT	CATLNRGENQPQHF
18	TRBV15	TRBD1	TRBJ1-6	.	TGTGCCACCAGCAGAGCCAGTGGGACAGGGTGGTATAATTCACCCCTCCACTTT	CATSRASGTGWYNSPLHF
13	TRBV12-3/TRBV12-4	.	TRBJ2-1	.	TGTGCCAGCAGTGCCCTCGGGATTAATGAGCAGTTCTTC	CASSALGINEQFF
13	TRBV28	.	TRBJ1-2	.	TGTGCCAGCAGCATAGGGGGGGACTATGGCTACACCTTC	CASSIGGDYGYTF
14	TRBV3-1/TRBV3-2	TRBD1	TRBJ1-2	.	TGTGCCAGCAGCCAACGTACCATACAGGGGGCGGACACCTTC	CASSQRTIQGADTF
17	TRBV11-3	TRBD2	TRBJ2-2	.	TGTGCCAGCAGCCAAGTAGCGGGGGGCATTCTTCCCGGGGAGCTGTTTTTT	CASSQVAGGILPGELFF
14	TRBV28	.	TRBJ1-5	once	TGTGCCAGCAGTTTATTGGGCAGCAATCAGCCCCAGCATTTT	CASSLLGSNQPQHF
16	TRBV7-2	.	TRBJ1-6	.	TGTGCCAGCAGCGCAAGGCCAGGAGGGTCCAATTCACCCCTCCACTTT	CASSARPGGSNSPLHF
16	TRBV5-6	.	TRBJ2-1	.	TGTGCCAGCACCCCAAAAACAGGGGCCGGAGGGGATGAGCAGTTCTTC	CASTPKTGAGGDEQFF
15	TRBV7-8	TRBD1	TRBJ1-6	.	TGTGCCAGCAGCCGTGGCGGTGGGACAGCCTCACCCCTCCACTTT	CASSRGGGTASPLHF
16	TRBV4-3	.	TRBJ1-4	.	TGCGCCAGCAGCCACCGCGGTTTGGGGACACGGGAAAAACTGTTTTTT	CASSHRGLGTREKLFF